A selection of T cell receptor beta chains follows, all from one sample in a study of blood T cell repertoires in COVID-19. Generated by immunoSEQ multiplex PCR, the TCRdb table keeps only in-frame clones and is missing some. The data contain 200,000 to 250,000 clones, approximately 88% of them singletons. The material sequenced was PBMCs or T cells enriched from blood (not recorded which). Every receptor here comes from a woman aged 25 to 39 who had been exposed to COVID-19. CDR3s include the opening cysteine and the closing phenylalanine or tryptophan. A D gene is named only where the DNA matches it firmly. Size values are once, few and many counts, or a class for expanded clones, and some rows have none.

V gene: TRBV5-4
clone size: .
D gene: .
J gene: TRBJ2-7
CDR3 protein: CATQGRGYEQYF
CDR3 DNA: TGTGCCACCCAGGGCAGGGGCTACGAGCAGTACTTC

V gene: TRBV14
clone size: .
D gene: TRBD2
J gene: TRBJ2-1
CDR3 protein: CASSHTGGSYNEQFF
CDR3 DNA: TGTGCCAGCAGCCACACGGGAGGCTCCTACAATGAGCAGTTCTTC

V gene: TRBV28
clone size: .
D gene: .
J gene: TRBJ1-4
CDR3 protein: CASWGGTTNEKLFF
CDR3 DNA: TGTGCCAGCTGGGGGGGGACAACTAATGAAAAACTGTTTTTT

V gene: TRBV30
clone size: .
D gene: .
J gene: TRBJ1-4
CDR3 protein: CAWSVGVYEKLFF
CDR3 DNA: TGTGCCTGGAGTGTAGGGGTATACGAAAAACTGTTTTTT

V gene: TRBV6-5
clone size: .
D gene: .
J gene: TRBJ1-1
CDR3 protein: CASRDGRGMNTEAFF
CDR3 DNA: TGTGCCAGCAGAGACGGACGGGGGATGAACACTGAAGCTTTCTTT

V gene: TRBV18
clone size: .
D gene: TRBD2
J gene: TRBJ2-1
CDR3 protein: CASSPNPSGGSSYNEQFF
CDR3 DNA: TGTGCCAGCTCACCAAATCCTAGCGGGGGTAGCTCCTACAATGAGCAGTTCTTC

V gene: TRBV29-1
clone size: .
D gene: TRBD1
J gene: TRBJ2-5
CDR3 protein: CSTLTGTETQYF
CDR3 DNA: TGCAGCACCCTGACAGGGACGGAGACCCAGTACTTC

V gene: TRBV28
clone size: .
D gene: TRBD1
J gene: TRBJ1-5
CDR3 protein: CASSSYRGLGQPQHF
CDR3 DNA: TGTGCCAGCAGTTCCTACAGGGGGCTCGGTCAGCCCCAGCATTTT

V gene: TRBV5-4
clone size: .
D gene: TRBD2
J gene: TRBJ2-3
CDR3 protein: CASSLAPSGFTDTQYF
CDR3 DNA: TGTGCCAGCAGCTTGGCCCCTAGCGGGTTCACAGATACGCAGTATTTT

V gene: TRBV7-9
clone size: .
D gene: TRBD1
J gene: TRBJ1-2
CDR3 protein: CASSLNQDRTISGGYTF
CDR3 DNA: TGTGCCAGCAGCTTAAATCAGGACAGGACAATATCAGGGGGCTACACCTTC

V gene: TRBV30
clone size: .
D gene: .
J gene: TRBJ1-3
CDR3 protein: CAYQGFRWNTIYF
CDR3 DNA: TGTGCCTACCAGGGATTCCGGTGGAACACCATATATTTT

V gene: TRBV6-1
clone size: .
D gene: TRBD1
J gene: TRBJ1-2
CDR3 protein: CASSDQGDYGYTF
CDR3 DNA: TGTGCCAGCAGTGACCAGGGGGACTATGGCTACACCTTC

V gene: TRBV6-6
clone size: .
D gene: .
J gene: TRBJ2-7
CDR3 protein: CASTIREGYEQYF
CDR3 DNA: TGTGCCAGCACTATCCGAGAGGGCTACGAGCAGTACTTC

V gene: TRBV28
clone size: once
D gene: TRBD1
J gene: TRBJ2-7
CDR3 protein: CASSKGDSLYEQYF
CDR3 DNA: TGTGCCAGCAGCAAGGGGGACAGCTTATACGAGCAGTACTTC

V gene: TRBV5-4
clone size: .
D gene: TRBD1
J gene: TRBJ2-5
CDR3 protein: CASSRRTGTETQYF
CDR3 DNA: TGTGCCAGCAGCCGACGGACAGGGACAGAGACCCAGTACTTC

V gene: TRBV4-2
clone size: .
D gene: TRBD2
J gene: TRBJ2-3
CDR3 protein: CASSQASGSGRPTDTQYF
CDR3 DNA: TGTGCCAGCAGCCAAGCGTCGGGTAGCGGGAGGCCAACAGATACGCAGTATTTT

V gene: TRBV11-2
clone size: few
D gene: TRBD1
J gene: TRBJ1-2
CDR3 protein: CASSSLLGRTGEAYGYTF
CDR3 DNA: TGTGCCAGCAGCTCCTTGTTAGGGAGGACAGGCGAAGCCTATGGCTACACCTTC

V gene: TRBV6-5
clone size: .
D gene: TRBD1
J gene: TRBJ1-2
CDR3 protein: CASRGDRVLGGYTF
CDR3 DNA: TGTGCCAGCAGGGGGGACAGGGTTCTAGGAGGCTACACCTTC

V gene: TRBV5-1
clone size: .
D gene: .
J gene: TRBJ1-1
CDR3 protein: CASSLFGRTPEEGNTEAFF
CDR3 DNA: TGCGCCAGCAGCTTGTTTGGAAGGACCCCGGAAGAGGGGAACACTGAAGCTTTCTTT

V gene: TRBV13
clone size: .
D gene: TRBD1
J gene: TRBJ1-1
CDR3 protein: CASSLGTAPEAFF
CDR3 DNA: TGTGCCAGCAGCTTGGGGACAGCCCCTGAAGCTTTCTTT

V gene: TRBV6-2/TRBV6-3
clone size: .
D gene: TRBD2
J gene: TRBJ2-1
CDR3 protein: CASSSSGKSYNEQFF
CDR3 DNA: TGTGCCAGCAGTTCTAGCGGGAAGTCCTACAATGAGCAGTTCTTC

V gene: TRBV11-1
clone size: .
D gene: TRBD1
J gene: TRBJ2-7
CDR3 protein: CASSLGTGSSYEQYF
CDR3 DNA: TGTGCCAGCAGCTTAGGGACAGGGAGCTCCTACGAGCAGTACTTC

V gene: TRBV3-1/TRBV3-2
clone size: .
D gene: TRBD2
J gene: TRBJ2-7
CDR3 protein: CASSDLGLGIHEQYF
CDR3 DNA: TGTGCCAGCAGCGACCTTGGACTAGGTATCCACGAGCAGTACTTC

V gene: TRBV28
clone size: .
D gene: .
J gene: TRBJ1-5
CDR3 protein: CAGGGQPQHF
CDR3 DNA: TGTGCCGGGGGGGGGCAGCCCCAGCATTTT

V gene: TRBV10-2
clone size: .
D gene: .
J gene: TRBJ1-4
CDR3 protein: CASSDFRAQRGKLFF
CDR3 DNA: TGCGCCAGCAGTGATTTCCGGGCCCAGCGGGGAAAACTGTTTTTT

V gene: TRBV19
clone size: .
D gene: TRBD2
J gene: TRBJ2-2
CDR3 protein: CASIRTSGSAGELFF
CDR3 DNA: TGTGCCAGTATCAGGACTAGCGGGAGCGCCGGGGAGCTGTTTTTT

V gene: TRBV6-5
clone size: .
D gene: .
J gene: TRBJ1-1
CDR3 protein: CASSLHRVTEAFF
CDR3 DNA: TGTGCCAGCAGTCTCCACAGGGTCACTGAAGCTTTCTTT

V gene: TRBV30
clone size: .
D gene: .
J gene: TRBJ1-1
CDR3 protein: CAWSPLTANTEAFF
CDR3 DNA: TGTGCCTGGAGTCCCCTAACAGCGAACACTGAAGCTTTCTTT